The 7 T cell receptor beta chains presented below share a single source sample, sequenced in a study of identifying expanded T cells in peripheral blood. Libraries were prepared by immunoSEQ multiplex PCR; TCRdb keeps only in-frame clonotypes and omits some of them. The table records tens of thousands of clones, 85% of them present only once. Sequenced: blood. These receptors were collected from a person between 18 and 75 years old in good health.

This sequence joins TRBV9 and TRBJ1-1; no clear D gene. Germline V gene sequence: CDR1 SGDLS, CDR2 YYNGEE. The ends were cut back, 3 bases at V and 0 bases at J, with 9 bases in the middle. The length of the CDR3 is 14 residues. CDR3: CASSGGELNTEAFF. Written as DNA, the CDR3 is TGTGCCAGCAGCGGTGGAGAATTGAACACTGAAGCTTTCTTT.

For the CDR3, the DNA is TGTGCCAGCAGTCCGACTCAACAGAATAATTCACCCCTCCACTTT. Amino acids: CASSPTQQNNSPLHF. The genes are TRBV27 and TRBJ1-6; D call uncertain. Germline CDR1 and CDR2: MNHEY and SMNVEV (reference sequence). The germline V and J ends were trimmed by 5 bases and 5 bases, with 13 bases remaining between them. This CDR3 is built from 15 residues.

This clone was counted once. The J gene is TRBJ2-5, the V gene TRBV11-2, with D uncertain. V was clipped by 2 bases and J by 4 bases, with 14 bases between them. CDR3 length equals 15 residues. Germline CDR1 reads SGHAT; CDR2 reads FQNNGV. Here the CDR3 reads CASSLMRTGGETQYF. The CDR3, as DNA: TGTGCCAGCAGCTTAATGAGGACGGGCGGAGAGACCCAGTACTTC.

The chain links TRBV18 to TRBJ1-1; a possible D gene is TRBD1 (6 bases). The CDR3 length is 15 residues. Trimming took off 4 bases at V and 11 bases at J, with 23 bases between the two ends. Germline-derived CDR1 and CDR2 are KGHSH and LQKENI. This chain's CDR3 is CASSQTGTQKRGAFF. For the CDR3, the DNA is TGTGCCAGCTCACAAACCGGGACCCAAAAAAGGGGGGCTTTCTTT.

V usage is TRBV27 and J usage is TRBJ1-5, with no clear D. The CDR3 is 13 amino acids. V was pared by 3 bases and J by 7 bases, with 10 bases between. Looked up from germline, CDR1 is MNHEY and CDR2 is SMNVEV (reference sequence). The DNA for the CDR3 is TGTGCCAGCAGTTTGAACCGTAAACAGCCCCAGCATTTT. The encoded protein is CASSLNRKQPQHF.

V gene TRBV5-1 combines with J gene TRBJ2-2; 7 bases are shared with TRBD2. This CDR3 comprises 15 residues. The V gene end was trimmed by 2 bases and the J gene end by 7 bases; junction bases not matched to a gene: 8. Germline V gives CDR1 SGHRS, CDR2 YFSETQ. CDR3 in amino acids: CASSFTPGGSGELFF. The CDR3 DNA is TGCGCCAGCAGCTTTACCCCAGGCGGGAGCGGGGAGCTGTTTTTT.

The chain employs TRBV27 and TRBJ2-7; TRBD1 agrees at 7 bases. This CDR3 is built from 14 residues. Germline CDR1 and CDR2: MNHEY and SMNVEV (reference sequence). The ends lost 5 bases at V and 3 bases at J; junction bases unmatched: 7. The CDR3 nucleotides read TGTGCCAGCAGTCGGACAGGTGAATACTACGAGCAGTACTTC. Its translation is CASSRTGEYYEQYF.